The present TCR beta chain was sequenced within a study of T cell responses to AZD1222 COVID-19 vaccine. Study results and caveats: There were vaccine-associated CD4 TCRs across spike, dominant at 160-218 and 743-854. Repertoires were obtained only post-peak T cell response.

As regards this clone: Its antigen is not identified.

The CDR3 is 15 residues long. V was cut by 1 base and J by 2 bases, with 9 bases left in between. The germline CDR1 and CDR2 sequences are SGHAT and FQDESV (reference sequence). The table came from immunoSEQ multiplex PCR; TCRdb's copy has only in-frame clones and leaves some out. The table lists approximately 120,000 clones, around 90% of them singletons, with roughly 4% in the top ten. This clonotype originated in an adult in good health. Sequencing used peripheral blood, obtained on day 0 of AZD1222 vaccination. V gene TRBV11-1 combines with J gene TRBJ2-1; D might be TRBD1 (5 bases). CDR3 region: CASSLVAGTYNEQFF. The CDR3 DNA reads TGTGCCAGCAGCTTAGTCGCAGGGACCTACAATGAGCAGTTCTTC.